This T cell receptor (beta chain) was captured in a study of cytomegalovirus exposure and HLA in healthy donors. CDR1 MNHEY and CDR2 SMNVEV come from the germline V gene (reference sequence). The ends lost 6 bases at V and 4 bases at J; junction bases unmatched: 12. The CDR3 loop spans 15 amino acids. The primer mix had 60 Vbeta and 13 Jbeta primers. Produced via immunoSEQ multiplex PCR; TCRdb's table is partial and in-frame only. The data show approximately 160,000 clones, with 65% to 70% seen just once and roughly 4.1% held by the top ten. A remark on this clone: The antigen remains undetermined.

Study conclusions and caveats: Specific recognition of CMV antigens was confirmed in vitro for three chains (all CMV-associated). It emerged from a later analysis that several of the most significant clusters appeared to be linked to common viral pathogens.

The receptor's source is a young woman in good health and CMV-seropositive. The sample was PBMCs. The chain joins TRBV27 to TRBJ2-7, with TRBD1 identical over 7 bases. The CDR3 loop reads CASSSYRDRLYEQYF. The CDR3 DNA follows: TGTGCCAGCAGCTCCTACCGGGACAGATTATACGAGCAGTACTTC.